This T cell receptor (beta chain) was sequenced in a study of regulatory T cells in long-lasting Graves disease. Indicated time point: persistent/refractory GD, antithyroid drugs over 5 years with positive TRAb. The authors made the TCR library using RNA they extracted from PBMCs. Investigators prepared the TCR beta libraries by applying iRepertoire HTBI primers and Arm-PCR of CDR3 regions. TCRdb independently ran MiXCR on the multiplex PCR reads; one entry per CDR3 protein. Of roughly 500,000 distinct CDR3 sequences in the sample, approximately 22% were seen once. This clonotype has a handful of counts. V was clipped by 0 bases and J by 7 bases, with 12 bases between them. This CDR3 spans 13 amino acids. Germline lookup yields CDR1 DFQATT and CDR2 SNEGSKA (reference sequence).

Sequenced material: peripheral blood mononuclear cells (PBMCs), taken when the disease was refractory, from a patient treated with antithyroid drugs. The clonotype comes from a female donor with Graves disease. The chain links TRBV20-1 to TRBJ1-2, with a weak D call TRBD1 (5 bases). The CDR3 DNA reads TGCAGTGCTAGAGATGAGGGGCGGGGTGGCTACACCTTC. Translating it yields CSARDEGRGGYTF.